These T cell receptor beta chains were read from a single sample in a study of T-cell memory formation after mild COVID-19. TCRdb redid the calling of the 5' RACE reads with MiXCR, one entry per CDR3 protein. The profile shows about 440,000 distinct CDR3 sequences, 20% of them singletons. Sample: PBMCs or a T cell subset sorted from them (not recorded which). The receptors stem from an adult woman who had mild COVID-19 (a few samples of this study predate the infection). Cell type and time point are not known. CDR3s include the opening cysteine and the closing phenylalanine or tryptophan. The D gene is left open where the match is weak. Clone size, where shown, is once, few, many, or a class for clones that have expanded.

few,.,TRBJ2-7,TRBV12-3/TRBV12-4,13,TGTGCCAGCAGATACAACGGGGGTCACGAGCAGTACTTC,CASRYNGGHEQYF
.,.,TRBJ1-1,TRBV20-1,15,TGCAGTGCTAGAGATGGAGGGAGATTGAACACTGAAGCTTTCTTT,CSARDGGRLNTEAFF
.,.,TRBJ2-2,TRBV11-2,18,TGTGCCAGCAGCTTATCCGGGTTACGGACAGTTATCACCGGGGAGCTGTTTTTT,CASSLSGLRTVITGELFF
.,TRBD1,TRBJ2-2,TRBV28,15,TGTGCCAGCAGAATAAGACAGGGTTGGGCCGGGGAGCTGTTTTTT,CASRIRQGWAGELFF
.,.,TRBJ1-5,TRBV24-1,15,TGTGCCACCAGGCCGAAACGCTGGGGAGGGGGGCCCCAGCATTTT,CATRPKRWGGGPQHF
.,.,TRBJ1-1,TRBV29-1,14,TGCAGCGTTGATGGGGGACTGCAGAACACTGAAGCTTTCTTT,CSVDGGLQNTEAFF
.,.,TRBJ1-4,TRBV10-3,13,TGTGCCATCAGTGAGGGGGCTAATGAAAAACTGTTTTTT,CAISEGANEKLFF
many,TRBD1,TRBJ2-4,TRBV15,16,TGTGCCACCAGCAGACCGTGGACAGGGGCCAAAAACATTCAGTACTTC,CATSRPWTGAKNIQYF
.,.,TRBJ2-1,TRBV18,13,TGTGCCAGCTCACCAGTTGTTTACAATGAGCAGTTCTTC,CASSPVVYNEQFF
few,.,TRBJ2-7,TRBV7-9,15,TGTGCCAGCAGCACGCGAGGAGCCCATCTCTACGAGCAGTACTTC,CASSTRGAHLYEQYF
.,.,TRBJ1-2,TRBV13,15,TGTGCCAGCAGCTTAGGCCGGGCAATGAACTATGGCTACACCTTC,CASSLGRAMNYGYTF
.,.,TRBJ1-2,TRBV24-1,14,TGTGCCACCAGTGACCGGGACATGTGGAGCGACTACACCTTC,CATSDRDMWSDYTF
.,TRBD2,TRBJ2-2,TRBV7-3,16,TGTGCCAGCAGCCTCGGGGCTAGCGGCAACACCGGGGAGCTGTTTTTT,CASSLGASGNTGELFF
few,.,TRBJ2-4,TRBV5-1,16,TGCGCCAGCAGCTTGGATGGGGGCTGGGCCAAAAACATTCAGTACTTC,CASSLDGGWAKNIQYF
.,.,TRBJ2-2,TRBV9,14,TGTGCCAGCAGCGTAGCAGGGGGGGCCGGGGAGCTGTTTTTT,CASSVAGGAGELFF
.,.,TRBJ2-1,TRBV7-2,14,TGTGCCAGCAGCTCTGCAGGGGTTTACAATGAGCAGTTCTTC,CASSSAGVYNEQFF
.,TRBD2,TRBJ2-1,TRBV7-2,15,TGTGCCAGCATGACGAGCGGGGGGCCTTACAATGAGCAGTTCTTC,CASMTSGGPYNEQFF
.,.,TRBJ1-2,TRBV5-1,16,TGCGCCAGCAGCCCTGGTAGGCACAGTCCTAACTATGGCTACACCTTC,CASSPGRHSPNYGYTF
few,TRBD1,TRBJ1-2,TRBV7-8,15,TGTGCCAGCAGCCTAAGGACAGGGGAGGACTATGGCTACACCTTC,CASSLRTGEDYGYTF
.,.,TRBJ2-2,TRBV12-3/TRBV12-4,13,TGTGCCAGCAGTTTGGGGGATGCCGGGGAGCTGTTTTTT,CASSLGDAGELFF
few,TRBD1,TRBJ1-1,TRBV9,14,TGTGCCAGCGGCCCGACAGGGTTGAACACTGAAGCTTTCTTT,CASGPTGLNTEAFF
.,TRBD2,TRBJ2-3,TRBV5-4,15,TGTGCCAGCAGCGGAGCAGCGGGGGCGTCAGATACGCAGTATTTT,CASSGAAGASDTQYF
many,TRBD2,TRBJ2-3,TRBV7-6,17,TGTGCCAGCAGCTCCAGACTAGCGGGGCAGAACACAGATACGCAGTATTTT,CASSSRLAGQNTDTQYF
.,.,TRBJ1-4,TRBV4-2,14,TGTGCCAGCAGAAAACAGGGTGGGGACGAAAAACTGTTTTTT,CASRKQGGDEKLFF
few,.,TRBJ1-2,TRBV20-1,17,TGCAGTGCTAGAGATCTCTTGCAGGGGCCATCGGTGTATGGCTACACCTTC,CSARDLLQGPSVYGYTF
.,.,TRBJ2-5,TRBV6-2/TRBV6-3,16,TGTGCCAGCAGTCCAGTCCGGGCCCTAAAGGGGGAGACCCAGTACTTC,CASSPVRALKGETQYF
few,TRBD1,TRBJ2-1,TRBV29-1,13,TGCAGCGCGGGACAGGAGCTCTACAATGAGCAGTTCTTC,CSAGQELYNEQFF
few,.,TRBJ2-1,TRBV12-3/TRBV12-4,13,TGTGCCAGCAAGACTTTCTCCTACAATGAGCAGTTCTTC,CASKTFSYNEQFF
.,TRBD1,TRBJ2-2,TRBV4-1,15,TGCGCCAGCAGCCGAGGACAGGGCCCCACCGGGGAGCTGTTTTTT,CASSRGQGPTGELFF
many,.,TRBJ1-5,TRBV19,14,TGTGCCAGTAGTATTGAGCTGGGCAATCAGCCCCAGCATTTT,CASSIELGNQPQHF
.,TRBD2,TRBJ2-5,TRBV23-1,21,TGCGCCAGCAGTCCCCAGGGTGGGCCTACGGTGCGGGAGAACCCAAAAGAGACCCAGTACTTC,CASSPQGGPTVRENPKETQYF
few,.,TRBJ2-3,TRBV7-3,17,TGTGCCAGCAGCTTACGTCCGCCAGGGACTAGCACAGATACGCAGTATTTT,CASSLRPPGTSTDTQYF
many,.,TRBJ2-2,TRBV7-6,14,TGTGCCAGCAGCGGGACTTCTATGGGCGGGGAGCTGTTTTTT,CASSGTSMGGELFF
many,.,TRBJ2-1,TRBV7-8,14,TGTGCCAGCAGCTTTCAGACTAGGCTCAATGAGCAGTTCTTC,CASSFQTRLNEQFF
.,TRBD1,TRBJ2-3,TRBV15,17,TGTGCCACCAGCAGAGTAGGACAGGGGGCGCGGGTAGATACGCAGTATTTT,CATSRVGQGARVDTQYF
.,TRBD2,TRBJ2-7,TRBV12-3/TRBV12-4,14,TGTGCCAGCAGACCAGGACTAGCGGGAGGCGAGCAGTACTTC,CASRPGLAGGEQYF
few,.,TRBJ2-7,TRBV5-1,14,TGCGCCAGCAGCTTGGATACAGGCTCCTACGAGCAGTACTTC,CASSLDTGSYEQYF
few,.,TRBJ1-5,TRBV4-2,21,TGTGCCAGCAGCCCGATTTTGACAGTTCCAAACTCCCGGGTTAGCAATCAGCCCCAGCATTTT,CASSPILTVPNSRVSNQPQHF
few,TRBD1,TRBJ1-2,TRBV7-9,14,TGTGCCAGCAGCTTTTTGGACAGGGAGGTCGGCTACACCTTC,CASSFLDREVGYTF
few,TRBD2,TRBJ2-7,TRBV12-3/TRBV12-4,16,TGTGCCAGCAGCCCTCGTGGCCCTAGCGGGACCTACGAGCAGTACTTC,CASSPRGPSGTYEQYF
once,.,TRBJ1-5,TRBV6-2/TRBV6-3,15,TGTGCCAGCAGTTCACCAGGAGTTAGCAATCAGCCCCAGCATTTT,CASSSPGVSNQPQHF
.,.,TRBJ1-1,TRBV5-6,19,TGTGCCAGCAGCTTGGTCCTCCGAGTGGGGGGGCTTCTGAACACTGAAGCTTTCTTT,CASSLVLRVGGLLNTEAFF